A selection of T cell receptor beta chains follows, all from one sample in a study of shared clonotypes between healthy human individuals. Assay used: immunoSEQ multiplex PCR; TCRdb lists only in-frame clones, some missing. This sample has about 1,800,000 clones, with approximately 94% found just once. Material for sequencing was naive CD8+ T cells sorted from blood. The receptors were sampled from a man between 18 and 35 years old in good health. Each CDR3 is given with its conserved first and last residue. The D gene is left open where the match is weak. For some rows the clone size is stated as once, few or many, or as a class when expanded; others skip it.

. TRBJ1-1 TRBV5-5 . CASSMGDTEAFF TGTGCCAGCAGCATGGGTGACACTGAAGCTTTCTTT
. TRBJ1-5 TRBV4-1 . CASSQVVGDQPQHF TGCGCCAGCAGCCAAGTGGTCGGGGATCAGCCCCAGCATTTT
. TRBJ2-3 TRBV5-1 . CASSSIREGTDTQYF TGCGCCAGCAGCTCCATCAGGGAAGGCACAGATACGCAGTATTTT
. TRBJ1-1 TRBV14 . CASSQGAPGAVFEAFF TGTGCCAGCAGCCAAGGGGCGCCAGGGGCTGTTTTCGAAGCTTTCTTT
. TRBJ2-5 TRBV10-3 . CAISESFGTQYF TGTGCCATCAGTGAGTCTTTTGGGACCCAGTACTTC
. TRBJ2-3 TRBV7-9 TRBD1 CASSLEGDRATDTQYF TGTGCCAGCAGCTTAGAAGGGGACAGGGCCACAGATACGCAGTATTTT
few TRBJ2-7 TRBV6-6 . CASSHSPTEQYF TGTGCCAGCAGCCATAGCCCGACCGAGCAGTACTTC
once TRBJ2-5 TRBV28 TRBD1 CASSLGSGGWVETQYF TGTGCCAGCAGCCTAGGGTCAGGGGGTTGGGTAGAGACCCAGTACTTC
. TRBJ1-2 TRBV29-1 . CSVGGHRDFNYGYTF TGCAGCGTTGGGGGCCACAGGGACTTTAACTATGGCTACACCTTC
once TRBJ2-5 TRBV28 . CASSLESGGGETQYF TGTGCCAGCAGTTTAGAATCGGGGGGCGGCGAGACCCAGTACTTC
. TRBJ2-1 TRBV29-1 . CSACDLAPYNEQFF TGCAGCGCCTGTGACTTAGCCCCCTACAATGAGCAGTTCTTC
. TRBJ2-7 TRBV7-9 . CASTHSEVSYEQYF TGTGCCAGCACGCATTCAGAAGTCTCCTACGAGCAGTACTTC
. TRBJ2-1 TRBV28 . CASSLGAQGEQFF TGTGCCAGCAGTCTTGGAGCCCAGGGCGAGCAGTTCTTC
once TRBJ2-5 TRBV7-6 . CASSSGGYQETQYF TGTGCCAGCAGCTCCGGGGGCTACCAAGAGACCCAGTACTTC
. TRBJ2-7 TRBV9 TRBD1 CASSPGQGSEQYF TGTGCCAGCAGCCCGGGACAGGGTAGCGAGCAGTACTTC
. TRBJ1-5 TRBV28 TRBD1 CASSFRDSTLYSNQPQHF TGTGCCAGCAGCTTTCGGGACAGCACACTGTATAGCAATCAGCCCCAGCATTTT
. TRBJ2-1 TRBV7-9 . CASSFDRPEQFF TGTGCCAGCAGCTTTGACAGGCCAGAGCAGTTCTTC
. TRBJ2-7 TRBV6-6 . CASSYFGGSSYEQYF TGTGCCAGCAGTTATTTTGGGGGGAGCTCCTACGAGCAGTACTTC
. TRBJ2-7 TRBV9 . CASSVEDIAYEQYF TGTGCCAGCAGCGTAGAGGACATAGCCTACGAGCAGTACTTC
. TRBJ2-7 TRBV6-1 TRBD1 CASRGTGNYEQYF TGTGCCAGCAGGGGGACAGGGAACTACGAGCAGTACTTC
. TRBJ1-2 TRBV4-1 . CASSLRADSNYGYTF TGCGCCAGCAGCCTTCGGGCCGACTCTAACTATGGCTACACCTTC
few TRBJ2-1 TRBV9 . CASSVGGAEQFF TGTGCCAGCAGCGTAGGAGGGGCTGAGCAGTTCTTC
. TRBJ2-1 TRBV18 TRBD2 CASSLSGGEHNEQFF TGTGCCAGCTCACTTAGCGGGGGCGAGCATAATGAGCAGTTCTTC
once TRBJ2-1 TRBV28 TRBD2 CASSLAGGYNEQFF TGTGCCAGCAGTTTAGCGGGGGGTTACAATGAGCAGTTCTTC
. TRBJ2-3 TRBV25-1 . CASSELHADTQYF TGTGCCAGCAGTGAATTGCATGCAGATACGCAGTATTTT
. TRBJ1-3 TRBV10-3 . CAISEITTGRNTIYF TGTGCCATCAGTGAGATTACAACCGGTAGGAACACCATATATTTT
. TRBJ1-2 TRBV6-7 . CASSQKGANYGYTF TGTGCCAGCAGTCAGAAGGGGGCTAACTATGGCTACACCTTC
. TRBJ2-2 TRBV4-3 TRBD2 CASSPRLAGEDGELFF TGCGCCAGCAGCCCCCGACTAGCGGGAGAGGACGGGGAGCTGTTTTTT
. TRBJ2-2 TRBV6-5 TRBD2 CASTRLAVNTGELFF TGTGCCAGCACCCGACTAGCGGTGAACACCGGGGAGCTGTTTTTT
. TRBJ2-7 TRBV10-3 . CAISARDTRYGQYF TGTGCCATCAGTGCCCGGGACACGCGCTATGGGCAGTACTTC
. TRBJ1-1 TRBV7-3 . CASSLGRNTEAFF TGTGCCAGCAGCTTAGGCCGTAACACTGAAGCTTTCTTT
. TRBJ1-6 TRBV19 . CASSPGLYNSPLHF TGTGCCAGTAGTCCGGGACTTTATAATTCACCCCTCCACTTT
once TRBJ2-2 TRBV9 TRBD2 CASSPTAGVTNTGELFF TGTGCCAGCAGCCCGACAGCGGGGGTGACGAACACCGGGGAGCTGTTTTTT
. TRBJ2-7 TRBV15 . CATSTPVAYEQYF TGTGCCACCTCTACCCCCGTAGCTTACGAGCAGTACTTC
. TRBJ2-1 TRBV11-2 TRBD2 CASSTLAGGDNEQFF TGTGCCAGCAGCACACTAGCGGGAGGTGACAATGAGCAGTTCTTC
once TRBJ2-7 TRBV4-1 . CASSQVSRGSSYEQYF TGCGCCAGCAGCCAAGTATCCCGGGGGAGCTCCTACGAGCAGTACTTC
. TRBJ2-7 TRBV10-3 . CAISDRIDEASSSYEQYF TGTGCCATCAGTGATCGGATTGATGAGGCCTCGAGCTCCTACGAGCAGTACTTC
. TRBJ1-1 TRBV9 . CASSVDPGANTEAFF TGTGCCAGCAGCGTCGACCCCGGAGCGAACACTGAAGCTTTCTTT
. TRBJ2-1 TRBV9 . CASSVGYYNEQFF TGTGCCAGCAGCGTAGGATACTACAATGAGCAGTTCTTC
. TRBJ2-5 TRBV6-6 . CPGPGRAQYF TGTCCGGGACCGGGGCGAGCCCAGTACTTC
. TRBJ2-5 TRBV4-3 . CASSHGGGGDEETQYF TGCGCCAGCAGCCACGGGGGAGGAGGGGACGAAGAGACCCAGTACTTC
. TRBJ1-2 TRBV28 . CASSFMTNYGYTF TGTGCCAGCAGTTTCATGACTAACTATGGCTACACCTTC
. TRBJ1-4 TRBV18 . CASSPPGEGLEEKLFF TGTGCCAGCTCACCCCCGGGGGAGGGGCTGGAGGAAAAACTGTTTTTT
. TRBJ2-5 TRBV11-2 TRBD2 CASSLVVAGGDETQYF TGTGCCAGCAGCTTAGTGGTAGCGGGGGGTGACGAGACCCAGTACTTC
once TRBJ2-7 TRBV7-9 TRBD1 CASSPPETGVPYEQYF TGTGCCAGCAGCCCACCGGAGACAGGGGTCCCCTACGAGCAGTACTTC
. TRBJ2-7 TRBV4-1 . CASSHGGSYEQYF TGCGCCAGCAGCCACGGCGGTTCCTACGAGCAGTACTTC
. TRBJ2-1 TRBV9 . CASSAYGAGREQFF TGTGCCAGCAGCGCCTACGGAGCCGGCCGGGAGCAGTTCTTC
. TRBJ2-1 TRBV5-6 . CASSFSNEQFF TGTGCCAGCAGTTTTAGCAATGAGCAGTTCTTC
. TRBJ2-5 TRBV5-8 . CASSSFWPGETQYF TGTGCCAGCAGCTCCTTTTGGCCGGGTGAGACCCAGTACTTC
. TRBJ2-5 TRBV2 . CASSEQLAHPNQETQYF TGTGCCAGCAGTGAGCAATTGGCTCATCCGAACCAAGAGACCCAGTACTTC
. TRBJ1-2 TRBV6-5 . CASSPDGNYGYTF TGTGCCAGCAGCCCCGACGGAAACTATGGCTACACCTTC
. TRBJ1-2 TRBV30 . CASDTGRGIYGYTF TGTGCCTCGGATACAGGGAGGGGGATCTATGGCTACACCTTC
. TRBJ1-1 TRBV5-4 . CASSGGTAGAFF TGTGCCAGCAGCGGCGGGACCGCAGGAGCTTTCTTT
. TRBJ2-7 TRBV7-2 TRBD2 CASSFRLAGDFYEQYF TGTGCCAGCAGCTTCCGACTAGCGGGAGACTTCTACGAGCAGTACTTC
. TRBJ1-6 TRBV30 . CAWIDGSSYNSPLHF TGTGCCTGGATAGACGGTAGCTCCTATAATTCACCCCTCCACTTT